This T cell receptor (beta chain) was retrieved from a study of beta chain features in type 1 diabetes. All of the isolated RNA was reverse transcribed, so expressed TCRB transcripts were sequenced. The protocol was immunoSEQ multiplex PCR, while the TCRdb copy is restricted to in-frame clones and leaves out a portion. Of 250,000 or so clones in the sample, about 30% were seen once. This clone was detected a few times. The TCR comes from a man aged 25 to 40 in good health. The specimen sequenced was central memory CD4+ T cells from blood.

CDR3 nucleotide sequence: TGTGCCAGCAGCTCGCCCAGCGGGGGGGGTCCTAGTGAGCAGTTCTTC. It is translated as CASSSPSGGGPSEQFF. V is TRBV5-4 and J is TRBJ2-1; 10 bases fit TRBD2. The junction had 12 bases not matched to a gene; V was cut back by 3 bases and J by 9 bases. Germline CDR1 SGHNT, CDR2 YYREEE (reference sequence). There are 16 residues in the CDR3.